This T cell receptor beta chain stems from a study of shared clonotypes between healthy human individuals. In the original analysis: ImmunoSEQ output held junction-only sequences without quality scores, so filtering differed. The protocol was immunoSEQ multiplex PCR, while the TCRdb copy is restricted to in-frame clones and leaves out a portion. V and J calls and clone size are those listed in that table; D and trimming were worked out from the DNA. The data hold millions of clones, with roughly 96% observed a single time. Trimming removed 2 bases at V and 0 bases at J, with 12 bases between. Germline CDR1 and CDR2: SGHKS and YYEKEE (reference sequence). The CDR3 runs 15 residues. Negatively enriched CD4+ T cells were divided by CD45RA into naive and memory.

The V and J genes are TRBV5-5 and TRBJ2-7; weak D call: TRBD2 (5 bases). The specimen sequenced was naive CD4+ T cells sorted from blood. Stated subset: CD45RA+ positively selected. The clonotype was recovered from a young man in good health. The chain's CDR3 is CASSFDPGSSYEQYF. The CDR3 DNA is TGTGCCAGCAGCTTCGACCCGGGGAGCTCCTACGAGCAGTACTTC.